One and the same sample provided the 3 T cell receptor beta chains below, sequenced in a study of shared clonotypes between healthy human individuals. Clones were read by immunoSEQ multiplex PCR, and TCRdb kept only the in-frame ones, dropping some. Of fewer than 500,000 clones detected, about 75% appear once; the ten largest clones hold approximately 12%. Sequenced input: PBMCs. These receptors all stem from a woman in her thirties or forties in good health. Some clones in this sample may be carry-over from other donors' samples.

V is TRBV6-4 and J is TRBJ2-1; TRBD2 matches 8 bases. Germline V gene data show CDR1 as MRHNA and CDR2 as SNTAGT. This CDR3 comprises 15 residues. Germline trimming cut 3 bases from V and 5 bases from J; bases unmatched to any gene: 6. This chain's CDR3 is CASSERAGGNNEQFF. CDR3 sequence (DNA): TGTGCCAGCAGTGAAAGGGCGGGAGGTAACAATGAGCAGTTCTTC.

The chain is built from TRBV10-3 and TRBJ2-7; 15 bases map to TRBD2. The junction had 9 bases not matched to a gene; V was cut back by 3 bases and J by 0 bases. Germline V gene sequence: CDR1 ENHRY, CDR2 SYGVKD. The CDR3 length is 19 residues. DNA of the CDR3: TGTGCCATCAGTGACTCCTGGGGGACTAGCGGGAGGCCCTCCTACGAGCAGTACTTC. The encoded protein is CAISDSWGTSGRPSYEQYF.

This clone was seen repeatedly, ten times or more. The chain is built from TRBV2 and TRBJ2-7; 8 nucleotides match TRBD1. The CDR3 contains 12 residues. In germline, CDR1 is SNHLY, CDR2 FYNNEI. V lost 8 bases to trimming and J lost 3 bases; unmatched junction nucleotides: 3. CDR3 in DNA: TGTGCCAGCCTTGGACAGGGCTACGAGCAGTACTTC. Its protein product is CASLGQGYEQYF.